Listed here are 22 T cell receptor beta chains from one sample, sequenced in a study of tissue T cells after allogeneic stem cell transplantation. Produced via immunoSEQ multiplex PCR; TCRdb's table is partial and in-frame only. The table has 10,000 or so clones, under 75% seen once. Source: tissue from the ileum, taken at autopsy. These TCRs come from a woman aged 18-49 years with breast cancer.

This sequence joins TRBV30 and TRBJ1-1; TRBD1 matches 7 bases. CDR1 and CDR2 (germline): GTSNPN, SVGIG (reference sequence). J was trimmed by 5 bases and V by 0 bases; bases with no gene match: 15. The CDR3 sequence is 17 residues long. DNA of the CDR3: TGTGCCTGGAGTGTACAAGAGACAGGGTATAGGGAGACTGAAGCTTTCTTT. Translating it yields CAWSVQETGYRETEAFF.

CDR3 nucleotide sequence: TGTGCCAGCAGCTTACGTTCGGACTACAAGTACGAGCAGTACTTC. Amino acids: CASSLRSDYKYEQYF. The chain carries TRBV7-2 and TRBJ2-7, with D possibly TRBD2 on 6 matching bases. The CDR3 length is 15 residues. V dropped 2 bases and J dropped 4 bases, with 15 bases sitting between them. CDR1 and CDR2 (germline): SGHTA, FQGNSA.

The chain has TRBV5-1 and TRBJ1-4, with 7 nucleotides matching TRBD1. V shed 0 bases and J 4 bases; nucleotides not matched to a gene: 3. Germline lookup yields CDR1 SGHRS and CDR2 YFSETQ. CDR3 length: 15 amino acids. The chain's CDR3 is CASSLVQGNNEKLFF. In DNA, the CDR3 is TGCGCCAGCAGCTTGGTACAGGGGAATAATGAAAAACTGTTTTTT.

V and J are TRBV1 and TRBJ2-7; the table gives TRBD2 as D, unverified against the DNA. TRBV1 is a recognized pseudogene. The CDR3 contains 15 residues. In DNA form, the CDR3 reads TGCACCAGCAGCCAAGAGCCAGCGGGAGCCTCCGAGCAGTACTTC. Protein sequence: CTSSQEPAGASEQYF.

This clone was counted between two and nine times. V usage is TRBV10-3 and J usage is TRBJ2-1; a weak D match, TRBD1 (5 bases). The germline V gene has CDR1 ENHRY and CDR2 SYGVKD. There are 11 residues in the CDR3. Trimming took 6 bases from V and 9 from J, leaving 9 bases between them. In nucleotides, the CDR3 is TGTGCCATCAGCCGCGACAGTGAGCAGTTCTTC. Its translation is CAISRDSEQFF.

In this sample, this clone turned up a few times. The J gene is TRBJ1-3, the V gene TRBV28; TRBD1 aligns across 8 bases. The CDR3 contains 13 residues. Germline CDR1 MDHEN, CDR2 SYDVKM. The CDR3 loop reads CAAQGAHGNTIYF. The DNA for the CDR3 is TGTGCGGCTCAGGGGGCGCACGGAAACACCATATATTTT. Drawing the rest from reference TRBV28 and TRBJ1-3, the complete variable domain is DVKVTQSSRYLVKRTGEKVFLECVQDMDHENMFWYRQDPGLGLRLIYFSYDVKMKEKGDIPEGYSVSREKKERFSLILESASTNQTSMYLCAAQGAHGNTIYFGEGSWLTVV.

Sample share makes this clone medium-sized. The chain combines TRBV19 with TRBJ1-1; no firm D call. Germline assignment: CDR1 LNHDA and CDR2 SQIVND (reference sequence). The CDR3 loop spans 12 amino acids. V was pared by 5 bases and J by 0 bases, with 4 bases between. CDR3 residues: CASSQMNTEAFF. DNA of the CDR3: TGTGCCAGTAGTCAGATGAACACTGAAGCTTTCTTT.

CDR3 in amino acids: CASSIPANSYEQYF. CDR3 in DNA: TGTGCCAGCAGTATCCCAGCAAACTCCTACGAGCAGTACTTC. The chain carries TRBV28 and TRBJ2-7; D not resolved. The CDR3 consists of 14 residues. Per germline, CDR1 MDHEN and CDR2 SYDVKM. Trimming pared 5 bases from V and 0 bases from J, leaving 11 bases between.

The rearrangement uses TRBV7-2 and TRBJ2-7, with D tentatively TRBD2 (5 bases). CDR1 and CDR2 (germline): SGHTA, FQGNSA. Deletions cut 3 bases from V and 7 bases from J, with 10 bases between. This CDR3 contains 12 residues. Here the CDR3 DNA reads TGTGCCAGCAGCTTCCCTGGCGGGGAGCAGTACTTC. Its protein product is CASSFPGGEQYF.

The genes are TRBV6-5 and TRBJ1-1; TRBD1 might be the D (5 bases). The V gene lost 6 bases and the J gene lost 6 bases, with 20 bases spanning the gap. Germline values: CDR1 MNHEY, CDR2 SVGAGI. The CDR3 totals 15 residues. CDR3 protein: CASSPQSFRVPEAFF. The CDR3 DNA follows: TGTGCCAGCAGCCCACAGAGTTTCAGGGTCCCTGAAGCTTTCTTT.

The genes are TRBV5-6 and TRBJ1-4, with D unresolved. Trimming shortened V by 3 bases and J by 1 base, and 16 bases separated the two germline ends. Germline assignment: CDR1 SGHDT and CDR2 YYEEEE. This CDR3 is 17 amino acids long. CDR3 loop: CASSSLRGRQTNEKLFF. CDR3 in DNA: TGTGCCAGCAGCTCGTTGCGGGGTCGGCAAACTAATGAAAAACTGTTTTTT.

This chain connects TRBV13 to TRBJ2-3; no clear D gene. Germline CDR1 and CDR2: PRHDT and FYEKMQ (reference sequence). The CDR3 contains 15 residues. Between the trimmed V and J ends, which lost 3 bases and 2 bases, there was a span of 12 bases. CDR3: CASSFRAPNTDTQYF. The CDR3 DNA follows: TGTGCCAGCAGCTTCCGGGCCCCGAACACAGATACGCAGTATTTT. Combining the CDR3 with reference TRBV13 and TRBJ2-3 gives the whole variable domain AAGVIQSPRHLIKEKRETATLKCYPIPRHDTVYWYQQGPGQDPQFLISFYEKMQSDKGSIPDRFSAQQFSDYHSELNMSSLELGDSALYFCASSFRAPNTDTQYFGPGTRLTVL.

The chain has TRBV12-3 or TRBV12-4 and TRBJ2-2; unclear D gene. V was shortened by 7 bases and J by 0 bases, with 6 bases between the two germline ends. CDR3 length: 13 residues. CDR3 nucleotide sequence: TGTGCCAGCAACGGACCGAACACCGGGGAGCTGTTTTTT. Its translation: CASNGPNTGELFF.

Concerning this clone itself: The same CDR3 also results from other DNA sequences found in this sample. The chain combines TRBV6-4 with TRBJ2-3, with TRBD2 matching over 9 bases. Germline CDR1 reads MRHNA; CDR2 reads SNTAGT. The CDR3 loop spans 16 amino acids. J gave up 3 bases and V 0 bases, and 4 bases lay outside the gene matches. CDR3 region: CASSDSAGGVTDTQYF. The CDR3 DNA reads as TGTGCCAGCAGTGACTCGGCGGGGGGGGTGACAGATACGCAGTATTTT.

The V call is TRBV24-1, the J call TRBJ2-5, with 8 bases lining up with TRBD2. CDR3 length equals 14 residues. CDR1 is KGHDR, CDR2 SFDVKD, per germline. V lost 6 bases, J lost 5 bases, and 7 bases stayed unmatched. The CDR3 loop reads CATSPAGGRETQYF. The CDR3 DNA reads TGTGCCACCAGTCCCGCGGGGGGAAGGGAGACCCAGTACTTC.

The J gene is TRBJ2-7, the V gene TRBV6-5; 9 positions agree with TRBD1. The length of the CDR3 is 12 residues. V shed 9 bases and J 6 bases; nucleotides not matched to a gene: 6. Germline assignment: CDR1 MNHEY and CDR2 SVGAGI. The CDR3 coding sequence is TGTGCCAGTGAGGGGACAGGGCTCGAGCAGTACTTC. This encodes CASEGTGLEQYF.

The CDR3 sequence is CASSQVVGNYEQYF. Written as DNA, the CDR3 is TGCGCCAGCAGCCAAGTAGTTGGAAACTACGAGCAGTACTTC. The chain combines TRBV4-3 with TRBJ2-7; D unresolved. CDR1 is LGHNA, CDR2 YSLEER, per germline. V lost 1 base to trimming and J lost 3 bases, with 10 bases between them. The CDR3 contains 14 residues.

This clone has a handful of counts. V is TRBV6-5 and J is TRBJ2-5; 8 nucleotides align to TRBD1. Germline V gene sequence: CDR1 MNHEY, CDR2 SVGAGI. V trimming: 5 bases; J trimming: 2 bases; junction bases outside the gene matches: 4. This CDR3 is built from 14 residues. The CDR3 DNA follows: TGTGCCAGCAGTACAACAGGGGGTCAAGAGACCCAGTACTTC. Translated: CASSTTGGQETQYF.

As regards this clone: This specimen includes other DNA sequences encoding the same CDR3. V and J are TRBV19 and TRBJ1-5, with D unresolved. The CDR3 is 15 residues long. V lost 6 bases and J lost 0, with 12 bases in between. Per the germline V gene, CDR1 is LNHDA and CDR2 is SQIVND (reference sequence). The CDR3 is CASSPLGLSNQPQHF. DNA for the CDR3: TGTGCCAGTAGCCCTTTAGGGCTTAGCAATCAGCCCCAGCATTTT.

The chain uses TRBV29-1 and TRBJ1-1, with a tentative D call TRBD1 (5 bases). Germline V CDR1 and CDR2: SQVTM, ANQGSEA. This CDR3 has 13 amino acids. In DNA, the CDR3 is TGCACCGCATCGGCAGGGCCGGAGACTGAAGCTTTCTTT. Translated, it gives CTASAGPETEAFF.

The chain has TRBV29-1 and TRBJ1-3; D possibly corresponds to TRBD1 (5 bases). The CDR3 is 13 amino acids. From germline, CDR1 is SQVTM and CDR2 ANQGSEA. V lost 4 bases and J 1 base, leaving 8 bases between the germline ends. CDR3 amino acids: CSVGGGSGNTIYF. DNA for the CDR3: TGCAGCGTTGGGGGGGGTTCTGGAAACACCATATATTTT.

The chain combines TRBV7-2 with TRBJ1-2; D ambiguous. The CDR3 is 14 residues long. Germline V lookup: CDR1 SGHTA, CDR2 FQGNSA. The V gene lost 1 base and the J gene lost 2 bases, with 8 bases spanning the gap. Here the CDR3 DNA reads TGTGCCAGCAGCTTAGGGGTAGGCAACTATGGCTACACCTTC. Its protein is CASSLGVGNYGYTF.